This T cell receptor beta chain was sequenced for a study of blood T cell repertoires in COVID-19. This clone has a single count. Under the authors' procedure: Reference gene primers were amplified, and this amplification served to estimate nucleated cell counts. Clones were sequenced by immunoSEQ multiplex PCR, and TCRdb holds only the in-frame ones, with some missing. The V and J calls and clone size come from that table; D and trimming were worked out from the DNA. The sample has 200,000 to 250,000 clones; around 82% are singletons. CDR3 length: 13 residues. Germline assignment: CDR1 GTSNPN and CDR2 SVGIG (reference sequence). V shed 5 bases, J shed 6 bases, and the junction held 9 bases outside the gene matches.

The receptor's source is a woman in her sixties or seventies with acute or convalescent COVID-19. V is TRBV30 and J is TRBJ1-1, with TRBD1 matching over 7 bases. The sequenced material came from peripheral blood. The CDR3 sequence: CAWAPTGKAEAFF. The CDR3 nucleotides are TGTGCCTGGGCCCCGACAGGGAAGGCTGAAGCTTTCTTT.